This TCR beta chain was observed in a study of cytomegalovirus exposure and HLA in healthy donors. As concerns this clone: The antigen is undetermined.

Study-wide results and caveats: Some V segments (TRBV6-2 and TRBV6-3 among them) were excluded as indistinguishable.

Primers for the PCR totalled 60 Vbeta and 13 Jbeta. Sequencing used immunoSEQ multiplex PCR; TCRdb keeps in-frame clones, though not all of them. The sample consists of roughly 180,000 clones, around 77% of them appearing once. Germline V gene data show CDR1 as MNHNS and CDR2 as SASEGT. V lost 5 bases and J lost 4, with 15 bases in between. The CDR3 totals 14 residues. This clonotype originated in a woman in her twenties or thirties in good health and CMV-seronegative. Sequenced: PBMCs. The chain is built from TRBV6-1 and TRBJ2-7; weak D call: TRBD2 (6 bases). CDR3 region: CASSPGRAGYEQYF. In DNA form, the CDR3 reads TGTGCCAGCAGTCCCGGCAGGGCGGGGTACGAGCAGTACTTC.